Listed here is a single T cell receptor (beta chain). The data stem from a study of blood T cell repertoires in COVID-19. Across the study: The cDNA or gDNA used as material had been derived from T cells, B-cell-depleted T cells, or PBMCs.

Original processing methods: Reference gene primer amplification in the assay estimated nucleated cell counts. TCRdb keeps only in-frame clones here, not all; method: immunoSEQ multiplex PCR. That table supplies the V and J calls and clone size; D and trimming were determined from the DNA. The repertoire holds 300,000 to 350,000 clones, with about nine tenths as singletons. This CDR3 contains 16 residues. Germline CDR1 is MDHEN and CDR2 is SYDVKM. V was cut by 3 bases and J by 3 bases, with 12 bases left in between. This chain joins TRBV28 and TRBJ1-6, with D hard to call. Sequenced material: peripheral blood. This TCR was sampled from a young man with active or convalescent COVID-19. DNA of the CDR3: TGTGCCAGCAGTTTTTCACAGCAATTCTATAATTCACCCCTCCACTTT. It codes for CASSFSQQFYNSPLHF.